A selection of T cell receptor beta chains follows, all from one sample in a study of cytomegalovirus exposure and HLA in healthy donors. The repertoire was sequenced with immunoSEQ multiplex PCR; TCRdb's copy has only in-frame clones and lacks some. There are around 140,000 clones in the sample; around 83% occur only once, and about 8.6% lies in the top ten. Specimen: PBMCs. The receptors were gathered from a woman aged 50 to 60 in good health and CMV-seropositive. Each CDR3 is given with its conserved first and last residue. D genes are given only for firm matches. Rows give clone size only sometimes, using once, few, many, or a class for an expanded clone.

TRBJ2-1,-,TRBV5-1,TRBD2,TGCGCCAGCAGCCGACTAGCGGGAGTCAACAATGAGCAGTTCTTC,CASSRLAGVNNEQFF
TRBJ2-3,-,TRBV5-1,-,TGCGCCAGCAGCTTGGACAGGCAAGATACGCAGTATTTT,CASSLDRQDTQYF
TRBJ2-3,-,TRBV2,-,TGTGCGAGCAGCAGGGTCACAGATACGCAGTATTTT,CASSRVTDTQYF
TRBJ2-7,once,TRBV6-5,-,TGTGCCAGCAGTTACACCAGGCAATCCTACGAGCAGTACTTC,CASSYTRQSYEQYF
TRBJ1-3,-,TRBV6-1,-,TGTGCCAGCAGTGAAGGGTTCCAGGGAACTGGAAACACCATATATTTT,CASSEGFQGTGNTIYF
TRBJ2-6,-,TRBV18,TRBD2,TGTGCCAGCTCACTGGGACTAGCGGGAGTAGTTGGGGCCAACGTCCTGACTTTC,CASSLGLAGVVGANVLTF
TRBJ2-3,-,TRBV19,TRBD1,TGTGCCAGTAGTGCGTCGAGGGACAGGGGATATACAGATACGCAGTATTTT,CASSASRDRGYTDTQYF
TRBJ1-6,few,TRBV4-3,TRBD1,TGCGCCAGCAGCCGAGGACAGGGGTTAGATTCACCCCTCCACTTT,CASSRGQGLDSPLHF
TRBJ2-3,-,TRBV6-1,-,TGTGCCAGCACCCCAGTAAAGGGGGCAGATACGCAGTATTTT,CASTPVKGADTQYF
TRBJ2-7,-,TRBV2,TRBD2,TGTGCCAGCAGTGATTCGAGCGGGAGTTCGTACGAGCAGTACTTC,CASSDSSGSSYEQYF
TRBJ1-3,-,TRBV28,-,TGTGCCAGCAGTTTACGGGGGGGATACTCTGGAAACACCATATATTTT,CASSLRGGYSGNTIYF
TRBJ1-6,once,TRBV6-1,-,TGTGCCAGCAGTGAAGCGCTTGGGGGGAATTCACCCCTCCACTTT,CASSEALGGNSPLHF
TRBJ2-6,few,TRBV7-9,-,TGTGCCAGCAGCGTCAGGGCCTCTGGGGCCAACGTCCTGACTTTC,CASSVRASGANVLTF
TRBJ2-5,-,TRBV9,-,TGTGCCAGCAGCGTCGGGGTGCGCGGGTCCCAGTACTTC,CASSVGVRGSQYF
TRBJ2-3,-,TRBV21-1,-,TGTGCCAGCACTAGCGGGGGGTGCACAGATACGCAGTATTTT,CASTSGGCTDTQYF
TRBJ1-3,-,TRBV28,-,TGTGCCAGCAGAGCCCTGGGGCAGTCTACCACTATCTCTGGAAACACCATATATTTT,CASRALGQSTTISGNTIYF
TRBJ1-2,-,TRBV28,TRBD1,TGTGCCAGCAAAGGACAGGAGGTTTATGGCTACACCTTC,CASKGQEVYGYTF
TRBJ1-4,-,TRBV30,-,TGTGCCTGGAGTGCAGGCGTTAGGATGGTTTTT,CAWSAGVRMVF
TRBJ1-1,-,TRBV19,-,TGTGCCAGCAAGGCGGGGCGACACGCGGGGGGTATGAACACTGAAGCTTTCTTT,CASKAGRHAGGMNTEAFF
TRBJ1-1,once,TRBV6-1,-,TGTGCCAGCGTTTCAGTGCAGAACACTGAAGCTTTCTTT,CASVSVQNTEAFF
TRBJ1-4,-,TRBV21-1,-,TGTGCCAGCAGCACTTGGAGGTTGTCGGGAAAACTGTTTTTT,CASSTWRLSGKLFF
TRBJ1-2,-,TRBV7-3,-,TGTGCCAGCAGCTTATCGGGGATTCGCGGCTATGGCTACACCTTC,CASSLSGIRGYGYTF
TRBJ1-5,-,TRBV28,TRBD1,TGTGCCAGCAGCTCTGGACAGGGGGCCCGTGGGTCCCAGCATTTT,CASSSGQGARGSQHF
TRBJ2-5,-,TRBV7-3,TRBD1,TGTGCCAGCAGCCTCGGACAGGGTGAGACCCAGTACTTC,CASSLGQGETQYF
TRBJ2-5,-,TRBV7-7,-,TGTGCTAGCTCAGTGGGAGATGGGGAGACCCAGTACTTC,CASSVGDGETQYF
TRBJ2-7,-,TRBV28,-,TGTGCCAGCAGTCTGGGAGTAGGGGGTTCGGACTACGAGCAGTACTTC,CASSLGVGGSDYEQYF
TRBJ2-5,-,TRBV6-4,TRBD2,TGTGCCAGCAGTGACTCGAGAAGATCCGGGACTAGCGAGATGGAGACCCAGTACTTC,CASSDSRRSGTSEMETQYF
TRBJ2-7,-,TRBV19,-,TGTGCCAGTAGTATCGGACGGGGGGCCGAGCAGTACTTC,CASSIGRGAEQYF
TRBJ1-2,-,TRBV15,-,TGTGCCACCAGCAAGCGGACCGATGGCTACACCTTC,CATSKRTDGYTF
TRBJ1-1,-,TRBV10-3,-,TGTGCCATCACCCCGGGACTGGACACTGAAGCTTTCTTT,CAITPGLDTEAFF
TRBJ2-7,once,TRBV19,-,TGTGCCAGTAGTCCACACGGAGGCTACGAGCAGTACTTC,CASSPHGGYEQYF
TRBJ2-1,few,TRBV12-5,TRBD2,TGTGCTAGTGGTGCCACCGGGAGGTTGGATGAGCAGTTCTTC,CASGATGRLDEQFF
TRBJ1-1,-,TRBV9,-,TGTGCCAGCAGCGTCAGGGACATGAACACTGAAGCTTTCTTT,CASSVRDMNTEAFF